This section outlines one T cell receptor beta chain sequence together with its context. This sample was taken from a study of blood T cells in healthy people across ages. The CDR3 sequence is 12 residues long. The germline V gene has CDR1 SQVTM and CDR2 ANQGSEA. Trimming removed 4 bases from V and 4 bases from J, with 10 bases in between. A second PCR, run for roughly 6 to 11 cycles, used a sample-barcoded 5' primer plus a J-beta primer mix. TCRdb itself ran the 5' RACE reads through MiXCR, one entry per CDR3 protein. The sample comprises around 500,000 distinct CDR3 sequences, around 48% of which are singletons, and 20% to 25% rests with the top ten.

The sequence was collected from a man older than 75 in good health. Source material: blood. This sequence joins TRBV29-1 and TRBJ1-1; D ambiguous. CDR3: CSVVDGGTEAFF. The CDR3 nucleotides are TGCAGCGTTGTAGACGGTGGCACTGAAGCTTTCTTT.